These T cell receptor beta chains were read from a single sample in a study of CD8+CD57+ T cells in acquired aplastic anemia. Via MiXCR, TCRdb re-called the reads, giving one row per CDR3 protein. The repertoire holds approximately 380,000 distinct CDR3 sequences, with around 68% as singletons. The specimen was sorted CD4+, CD8+, or CD8+CD57+ T cells (not recorded which) from PBMCs. The receptor set was obtained from a human donor in good health, serving as a control. The CDR3 runs from the conserved cysteine through the conserved F or W. A D gene is named only where the DNA matches it firmly. Size is stated for part of the rows, as once, few or many counts, or as a class when the clone is expanded.

many TRBD1 TRBJ1-1 TRBV12-3/TRBV12-4 CASSFQGDTEAFF TGTGCCAGCAGTTTCCAGGGGGACACTGAAGCTTTCTTT
- - TRBJ2-1 TRBV7-6 CASSLGQDSGNTIFF TGTGCCAGCAGCTTAGGCCAGGACTCTGGAAACACCATATTCTTC
many - TRBJ1-5 TRBV7-2 CASSLETGIGSQPQHF TGTGCCAGCAGCTTAGAAACAGGGATTGGCAGTCAGCCCCAGCATTTT
many TRBD1 TRBJ1-6 TRBV9 CASSVGGQNSLLHF TGTGCCAGCAGCGTAGGGGGACAGAATTCACTCCTCCACTTT
many - TRBJ1-4 TRBV10-1 CASSCARPIEKLFF TGCGCCAGCAGCTGCGCTAGACCAATTGAAAAACTGTTTTTT
- TRBD2 TRBJ2-5 TRBV7-6 CASSPPRLAGTHEF TGTGCCAGCAGCCCACCGCGACTAGCCGGGACCCACGAGTTC
- TRBD2 TRBJ2-6 TRBV11-2 CASSLAGGTPTGANVLTF TGTGCCAGCAGCTTAGCGGGGGGAACTCCCACCGGGGCCAACGTCCTGACTTTC
- TRBD1 TRBJ1-3 TRBV18 CASSLRTGGRTIYF TGTGCCAGCTCACTCCGGACAGGGGGAAGGACCATATATTTT
- TRBD1 TRBJ2-1 TRBV10-3 CASSEATGAMGEQFF TGTGCCAGCAGTGAGGCGACAGGGGCCATGGGCGAGCAGTTCTTC
- - TRBJ1-1 TRBV9 CASRQRRGADEPFF TGTGCCAGCAGGCAAAGGCGGGGGGCAGATGAACCGTTCTTT
many - TRBJ2-5 TRBV5-1 CASTKTGTREETQYF TGCGCCAGCACCAAAACCGGGACAAGAGAAGAGACCCAGTACTTC
few TRBD1 TRBJ1-2 TRBV7-9 CASSLGTGGYTF TGTGCCAGCAGCTTAGGGACAGGGGGCTACACCTTC
few - TRBJ1-1 TRBV28 CASSFRRSYMNTEAFF TGTGCCAGCAGTTTTAGGCGGTCGTACATGAACACTGAAGCTTTCTTT
- TRBD1 TRBJ1-2 TRBV19 CASRTGTGRGYTF TGTGCCAGTAGAACCGGGACAGGCCGTGGCTACACCTTC
- - TRBJ1-2 TRBV20-1 CSAGEGFGYTF TGCAGTGCCGGAGAAGGGTTCGGCTACACCTTC
- TRBD2 TRBJ2-7 TRBV10-3 CAISIPSGGDAQYF TGTGCCATATCCATTCCTAGCGGGGGAGACGCGCAGTACTTC
- - TRBJ2-5 TRBV7-2 CASSSTGEQETQYF TGTGCCAGCAGCTCGACGGGGGAACAGGAGACCCAGTACTTC
- - TRBJ1-4 TRBV7-8 CASSLQTGRKDEKLFF TGTGCCAGCAGCCTTCAAACAGGGAGGAAGGATGAAAAACTGTTTTTT
- TRBD1 TRBJ2-1 TRBV5-1 CASNFFGQGAGNEQFF TGCGCCAGCAACTTTTTCGGACAGGGGGCCGGGAATGAGCAGTTCTTC
many - TRBJ1-1 TRBV12-5 CASGLEGNTEAFF TGTGCTAGTGGTTTGGAAGGGAACACTGAAGCTTTCTTT
- - TRBJ1-1 TRBV15 CATSRGHPNTEAFF TGTGCCACCAGTCGCGGGCATCCGAACACTGAAGCTTTCTTT
many - TRBJ1-1 TRBV5-1 CASSWGAGIEAFF TGCGCCAGCAGCTGGGGGGCAGGAATTGAAGCTTTCTTT
- TRBD1 TRBJ1-1 TRBV20-1 CSASRDRENTEAFF TGCAGTGCCAGCCGGGACAGGGAAAACACTGAAGCTTTCTTT
- - TRBJ2-7 TRBV24-1 CATSDGPAYEQYF TGTGCCACCAGTGACGGTCCGGCCTACGAGCAGTACTTC
- - TRBJ2-7 TRBV7-7 CASTGSGTLYEQLF TGTGCCAGCACCGGGTCGGGAACACTCTACGAGCAGTTGTTC
- - TRBJ1-5 TRBV20-1 CSARRGASNQPQHF TGCAGTGCTAGACGGGGGGCTAGCAATCAGCCCCAGCATTTT
many TRBD1 TRBJ2-7 TRBV19 CASSIDHGTGEYEQYF TGTGCCAGTAGTATAGATCACGGGACAGGGGAGTACGAGCAGTACTTC
few TRBD1 TRBJ2-5 TRBV10-3 CATAGTGEETQYF TGTGCCACTGCCGGGACAGGGGAAGAGACCCAGTACTTC
- - TRBJ1-1 TRBV20-1 CSARNQASGAEAFF TGCAGTGCTAGGAACCAGGCTAGCGGGGCTGAAGCTTTCTTT
- - TRBJ1-5 TRBV14 CASSQDQRQQETQHF TGTGCCAGCAGCCAAGATCAGCGTCAGCAAGAGACCCAGCATTTT
- TRBD2 TRBJ2-3 TRBV20-1 CSASSSGGFTDTQYF TGCAGTGCTAGCTCTAGCGGGGGGTTCACAGATACGCAGTATTTT
- - TRBJ1-2 TRBV20-1 CSAEGGAGHPF TGCAGTGCAGAAGGGGGGGCGGGCCACCCCTTC
once - TRBJ1-1 TRBV9 CASSQGRESAAFF TGTGCCAGCAGCCAGGGACGGGAAAGTGCAGCTTTCTTT
- TRBD2 TRBJ2-3 TRBV7-3 CASSSPAGGPATQYF TGTGCCAGCAGCTCGCCAGCGGGGGGGCCGGCTACGCAGTATTTT
- - TRBJ1-2 TRBV11-1 CASSRDISGDYGYTF TGTGCCAGCAGCAGAGATATTAGCGGGGACTATGGCTACACCTTC
once - TRBJ1-1 TRBV7-2 CASSQALPGEAELFF TGTGCCAGCAGCCAGGCCTTACCGGGGGAAGCGGAGCTGTTCTTT
- - TRBJ2-5 TRBV20-1 CSALRGIQYF TGCAGTGCATTGAGGGGGATCCAGTACTTC
- TRBD1 TRBJ2-5 TRBV7-3 CASSWGQVGKRAQYF TGTGCCAGCAGTTGGGGACAGGTGGGGAAAAGGGCCCAGTACTTC
- - TRBJ2-3 TRBV6-6 CASSYDARTFSSTDTQYF TGTGCCAGCAGTTATGATGCGCGGACCTTTTCTAGCACAGATACGCAGTATTTT
many TRBD2 TRBJ2-7 TRBV5-8 CASSLRRTSGAEQYF TGTGCCAGCAGCTTGCGGAGGACTAGCGGGGCTGAGCAGTACTTC
- TRBD2 TRBJ2-1 TRBV6-5 CASSRRGAYNEQFF TGTGCCAGCAGCCGGCGGGGGGCGTACAATGAGCAGTTCTTC
few - TRBJ1-2 TRBV10-3 CAISLGGYTF TGTGCCATCAGTCTTGGGGGATACACCTTC